This T cell receptor beta chain derives from a study of OX40 agonist ivuxolimab in advanced cancers. The germline V gene encodes CDR1 MNHNS and CDR2 SASEGT. The trim removed 4 bases at V and 9 bases at J, leaving 12 bases unmatched. The CDR3 length is 15 residues. The table came from immunoSEQ multiplex PCR; TCRdb's copy has only in-frame clones and leaves some out. The sample lists over 90,000 clones; roughly nine tenths were seen once. Sequencing was performed on CD4+ or CD8+ T cells sorted from blood, taken in a trial of the OX40 agonist ivuxolimab. The V and J genes are TRBV6-1 and TRBJ1-5; 7 positions agree with TRBD1. This clonotype was sampled from an adult with an advanced solid tumor such as melanoma, head and neck, liver or kidney cancer. CDR3 in amino acids: CASSADRDGTRPQHF. The DNA of the CDR3 is TGTGCCAGCAGTGCTGACAGGGATGGGACGAGGCCCCAGCATTTT.